These T cell receptor beta chains were read from a single sample in a study of CD8 T cells in ankylosing spondylitis. TCRdb itself ran the 5' RACE reads through MiXCR, one entry per CDR3 protein. The table includes tens of thousands of distinct CDR3 sequences, just under 4% detected once. The sequenced sample consisted of blood, either unsorted or a sorted T cell fraction (not recorded which). These receptors were taken from a female donor with ankylosing spondylitis or in good health (not recorded which). CDR3s include the opening cysteine and the closing phenylalanine or tryptophan. The D gene is left open where the match is weak. Only part of the rows carry a size: once, few, many, or a class if the clone is expanded.

j_call d_call v_call clone_size cdr3_nt cdr3_aa
TRBJ2-5 - TRBV27 - TGTGCCAGCAGCCAAGAGACCCAGTACTTC CASSQETQYF
TRBJ2-4 TRBD1 TRBV9 few TGTGCCAGCAGCCGAGGGGGCGGAAACATTCAGTACTTC CASSRGGGNIQYF
TRBJ2-3 TRBD2 TRBV9 medium-sized TGTGCCAGCAGCGTATCAGGCTCGGCTAGCGGGGGAAATACGCAGTATTTT CASSVSGSASGGNTQYF
TRBJ2-1 TRBD2 TRBV9 many TGTGCCAGCAGCGTCTTAGCGGGGAACTACAATGAGCAGTTCTTC CASSVLAGNYNEQFF
TRBJ1-3 TRBD1 TRBV9 many TGTGCCAGCAGCGGAAGGACAGGGGCCTCTGGAAACACCATATATTTT CASSGRTGASGNTIYF
TRBJ2-7 - TRBV9 many TGTGCCAGCAGCGTAGCTACGGGGGACTACGAGCAGTACTTC CASSVATGDYEQYF
TRBJ1-2 - TRBV9 medium-sized TGTGCCAGCAGCGTAGAAGTCCGGGACTATGGCTACACCTTC CASSVEVRDYGYTF
TRBJ1-1 TRBD1 TRBV9 many TGTGCCAGCAGCGCTGGACAGGACTGGGTCATGAACACTGAAGCTTTCTTT CASSAGQDWVMNTEAFF
TRBJ1-5 - TRBV5-1 many TGCGCCAGCAGCTTCCGGGGTCAGCCCCAGCATTTT CASSFRGQPQHF
TRBJ2-7 - TRBV9 many TGTGCCAGCAGTTCCGGGCCAGGGGACGAGCAGTACTTC CASSSGPGDEQYF
TRBJ2-3 TRBD1 TRBV9 medium-sized TGTGCCAGCAGCGCGTTGGGGACAGCGGCAGATACGCAGTATTTT CASSALGTAADTQYF
TRBJ2-2 - TRBV9 many TGTGCCAGCAGCGCAATCGGAAACACCGGGGAGCTGTTTTTT CASSAIGNTGELFF
TRBJ2-7 TRBD1 TRBV9 many TGTGCCAGCGCACGGGGCCCCACAGGGGACGAGCAGTACTTC CASARGPTGDEQYF
TRBJ1-1 - TRBV9 many TGTGCCAGCAGCGTTATCGGGGACACTGAAGCTTTCTTT CASSVIGDTEAFF
TRBJ2-4 - TRBV9 many TGTGCCAGCAGCGCCCCAGCCAAAAACATTCAGTACTTC CASSAPAKNIQYF
TRBJ2-3 - TRBV9 many TGTGCCAGCAGCGTAGGGGGACGCAGAGGCACAGATACGCAGTATTTT CASSVGGRRGTDTQYF
TRBJ2-1 - TRBV9 many TGTGCCAGCAGCCTGCTCTATGACAATGAGCAGTTCTTC CASSLLYDNEQFF
TRBJ2-3 - TRBV6-4 many TGTGCCAGCCCAAGGGCTCCTGGAGATACGCAGTATTTT CASPRAPGDTQYF
TRBJ2-5 TRBD2 TRBV9 many TGTGCCAGCAGCGTAGCGTCTAGCGGGGAAGAGACCCAGTACTTC CASSVASSGEETQYF
TRBJ2-1 - TRBV9 many TGTGCCAGCAGCGTAGGCCCTGCGGGGTTTCAATACAATGAGCAGTTCTTC CASSVGPAGFQYNEQFF
TRBJ1-1 - TRBV9 many TGTGCCAGCAGCGTAGATACGCTGGGGGCTACCACTGAAGCTTTCTTT CASSVDTLGATTEAFF
TRBJ2-7 - TRBV9 few TGTGCCAGCAGCGAGGACGGCGGGGCCTACGAGCAGTACTTC CASSEDGGAYEQYF
TRBJ2-3 - TRBV9 many TGTGCCAGCAGCTTCACAAGCGCGGGTCCCTCCACAGATACGCAGTATTTT CASSFTSAGPSTDTQYF
TRBJ2-1 - TRBV9 many TGTGCCAGCAGCGTAGCTTCTCAAGGGGTCTACAATGAGCAGTTCTTC CASSVASQGVYNEQFF
TRBJ2-1 TRBD1 TRBV9 few TGTGCCAGCGGGACAGGGGATGTCCGTGAGCAGTTCTTC CASGTGDVREQFF
TRBJ1-1 - TRBV9 many TGTGCCAGCAGCGTAGCGGCAGCGGAGGCTTACGACACTGAAGCTTTCTTT CASSVAAAEAYDTEAFF
TRBJ1-2 - TRBV9 many TGTGCCAGCAGCGGGTCGTCCGAGGGCTATGGCTACACCTTC CASSGSSEGYGYTF
TRBJ2-1 - TRBV9 many TGTGCCAGCAGCGTAAATAGATACAATGAGCAGTTCTTC CASSVNRYNEQFF